This is a list of T cell receptor beta chains from one sample in a study of shared clonotypes between healthy human individuals. Produced via immunoSEQ multiplex PCR; TCRdb's table is partial and in-frame only. The sample lists roughly 110,000 clones; more than 65% were seen once. The sample consisted of memory CD8+ T cells sorted from blood. Receptors were obtained from a woman in her twenties or thirties in good health. Both conserved end residues are part of each CDR3. The order of the fields is D gene, V gene, J gene, clone size, CDR3 DNA, CDR3 protein. D genes are given only for firm matches. The size field is filled for only some rows; it gives once, few, many or a size class.

d_call: -; v_call: TRBV10-2; j_call: TRBJ2-7; clone_size: -; cdr3_nt: TGCGCCAGCAGTGCTTTAGCCACCGAGCAGTACTTC; cdr3_aa: CASSALATEQYF
d_call: -; v_call: TRBV5-1; j_call: TRBJ1-1; clone_size: -; cdr3_nt: TGCGCCAGCGGGAACAGGGAGGCCACTGAAGCTTTCTTT; cdr3_aa: CASGNREATEAFF
d_call: -; v_call: TRBV11-2; j_call: TRBJ2-2; clone_size: -; cdr3_nt: TGTGCCAGCAGCCCCAATGGACGGATAGTGGTTACCGGGGAGCTGTTTTTT; cdr3_aa: CASSPNGRIVVTGELFF
d_call: -; v_call: TRBV15; j_call: TRBJ2-1; clone_size: -; cdr3_nt: TGTGCCACCAGCAACTTACAGGGTAATGAGCAGTTCTTC; cdr3_aa: CATSNLQGNEQFF
d_call: -; v_call: TRBV18; j_call: TRBJ2-3; clone_size: -; cdr3_nt: TGTGCCAGCTCACCATCGGTAGCGGATACGCAGTATTTT; cdr3_aa: CASSPSVADTQYF
d_call: TRBD1; v_call: TRBV19; j_call: TRBJ1-1; clone_size: -; cdr3_nt: TGTGCCAGTAGTACCAGGGACAGTAACACTGAAGCTTTCTTT; cdr3_aa: CASSTRDSNTEAFF
d_call: -; v_call: TRBV6-1; j_call: TRBJ2-2; clone_size: few; cdr3_nt: TGTGCCAGCAGTGTGGGTTTGACCGGGGAGCTGTTTTTT; cdr3_aa: CASSVGLTGELFF
d_call: TRBD2; v_call: TRBV6-1; j_call: TRBJ2-1; clone_size: -; cdr3_nt: TGTGCCAGCAGTGTTTGGACTAGCGGGGACAATGAGCAGTTCTTC; cdr3_aa: CASSVWTSGDNEQFF
d_call: -; v_call: TRBV28; j_call: TRBJ2-7; clone_size: -; cdr3_nt: TGTGCCAGCAGTCCCAGAGCGATCTACGAGCAGTACTTC; cdr3_aa: CASSPRAIYEQYF
d_call: TRBD2; v_call: TRBV2; j_call: TRBJ2-3; clone_size: once; cdr3_nt: TGTGCCAGCAGTGGTACTAGCGCGGAAATGAATACGCAGTATTTT; cdr3_aa: CASSGTSAEMNTQYF
d_call: TRBD1; v_call: TRBV5-5; j_call: TRBJ2-7; clone_size: -; cdr3_nt: TGTGCCAGCAGCGGGGGACAGCGTGACCGCTACGAGCAGTACTTC; cdr3_aa: CASSGGQRDRYEQYF
d_call: TRBD2; v_call: TRBV7-8; j_call: TRBJ2-1; clone_size: -; cdr3_nt: TGTGCCAGCAGCTTAGTGGGGACTAGCGGGAGGGCCGACTTTGAGCAGTTCTTC; cdr3_aa: CASSLVGTSGRADFEQFF
d_call: -; v_call: TRBV4-1; j_call: TRBJ2-7; clone_size: -; cdr3_nt: TGCGCCAGCAGCCAAAATTACCTCGGACGGACAGAGGCCTACGAGCAGTACTTC; cdr3_aa: CASSQNYLGRTEAYEQYF
d_call: -; v_call: TRBV2; j_call: TRBJ2-7; clone_size: -; cdr3_nt: TGTGCCAGCAGTGTCAATCGTCTCTACGAGCAGTACTTC; cdr3_aa: CASSVNRLYEQYF
d_call: -; v_call: TRBV25-1; j_call: TRBJ2-6; clone_size: few; cdr3_nt: TGTGCCAGCAGTGGGACTGGTGTCTCTGGGGCCAACGTCCTGACTTTC; cdr3_aa: CASSGTGVSGANVLTF
d_call: -; v_call: TRBV14; j_call: TRBJ1-1; clone_size: -; cdr3_nt: TGTGCCAGCAGCCAAAACGGGGACACTGAAGCTTTCTTT; cdr3_aa: CASSQNGDTEAFF
d_call: -; v_call: TRBV25-1; j_call: TRBJ1-4; clone_size: few; cdr3_nt: TGTGCCAGCAGTGGATGGGCGGGTCTGGGGTCTAATGAAAAACTGTTTTTT; cdr3_aa: CASSGWAGLGSNEKLFF
d_call: TRBD1; v_call: TRBV4-1; j_call: TRBJ1-4; clone_size: -; cdr3_nt: TGCGCCAGCAGCACCCGACAGGGTTGGAAACTGTTTTTT; cdr3_aa: CASSTRQGWKLFF
d_call: -; v_call: TRBV4-1; j_call: TRBJ1-5; clone_size: -; cdr3_nt: TGCGCCAGCAGCCCTCAGATAGTCCAGCCCCAGCATTTT; cdr3_aa: CASSPQIVQPQHF
d_call: -; v_call: TRBV27; j_call: TRBJ2-2; clone_size: few; cdr3_nt: TGTGCCAGCAGTCTCCGGGACTCCACCGGGGAGCTGTTTTTT; cdr3_aa: CASSLRDSTGELFF
d_call: -; v_call: TRBV28; j_call: TRBJ2-1; clone_size: -; cdr3_nt: TGTGCCAGCAGTTTGCTTAGACTACGGAACAGCTCCTACAATGAGCAGTTCTTC; cdr3_aa: CASSLLRLRNSSYNEQFF
d_call: -; v_call: TRBV19; j_call: TRBJ2-1; clone_size: medium-sized; cdr3_nt: TGTGCCAGTAGTGTGCTTGGTGAGCAGTTCTTC; cdr3_aa: CASSVLGEQFF
d_call: -; v_call: TRBV27; j_call: TRBJ2-1; clone_size: -; cdr3_nt: TGTGCCAGCAACCGGGGCAATGAGCAGTTCTTC; cdr3_aa: CASNRGNEQFF
d_call: -; v_call: TRBV7-9; j_call: TRBJ1-5; clone_size: -; cdr3_nt: TGTGCCAGCAGCTTAGAAGTTTTAGGTTTCGGCAATCAGCCCCAGCATTTT; cdr3_aa: CASSLEVLGFGNQPQHF
d_call: TRBD1; v_call: TRBV29-1; j_call: TRBJ2-7; clone_size: -; cdr3_nt: TGCAGCGTTGAACTCCGGGACAGGGGACTCTACGAGCAGTACTTC; cdr3_aa: CSVELRDRGLYEQYF
d_call: -; v_call: TRBV29-1; j_call: TRBJ1-4; clone_size: few; cdr3_nt: TGCAGCGTTAAACAGGATACTAATGAAAAACTGTTTTTT; cdr3_aa: CSVKQDTNEKLFF
d_call: TRBD2; v_call: TRBV28; j_call: TRBJ2-2; clone_size: -; cdr3_nt: TGTGCCAGCAGCAACGACCGGGAGGTCGGGGAGCTGTTTTTT; cdr3_aa: CASSNDREVGELFF
d_call: -; v_call: TRBV5-6; j_call: TRBJ2-7; clone_size: few; cdr3_nt: TGTGCCAGCAGCTTTTTTGGGTACGAGCAGTACTTC; cdr3_aa: CASSFFGYEQYF
d_call: -; v_call: TRBV29-1; j_call: TRBJ2-7; clone_size: -; cdr3_nt: TGCAGCGTTGAATTTCGTGAACCCTACGAGCAGTACTTC; cdr3_aa: CSVEFREPYEQYF
d_call: TRBD2; v_call: TRBV6-1; j_call: TRBJ2-7; clone_size: -; cdr3_nt: TGTGCCAGCAGTGTTGAACTAGCGGGAAACTACGAGCAGTACTTC; cdr3_aa: CASSVELAGNYEQYF
d_call: TRBD1; v_call: TRBV20-1; j_call: TRBJ1-1; clone_size: -; cdr3_nt: TGCAGTGCGATACAGGGGATAGTAGCTTTCTTT; cdr3_aa: CSAIQGIVAFF
d_call: -; v_call: TRBV4-1; j_call: TRBJ1-4; clone_size: many; cdr3_nt: TGCGCCAGCAGTCCCTTTGCGGGCGAAAAACTGTTTTTT; cdr3_aa: CASSPFAGEKLFF
d_call: -; v_call: TRBV5-6; j_call: TRBJ2-7; clone_size: -; cdr3_nt: TGTGCCAGCAGCTTGGGGATAACCTACGAGCAGTACTTC; cdr3_aa: CASSLGITYEQYF
d_call: TRBD1; v_call: TRBV7-9; j_call: TRBJ2-5; clone_size: few; cdr3_nt: TGTGCCAGCAGCTTAATGACAGGGGAGACCCAGTACTTC; cdr3_aa: CASSLMTGETQYF
d_call: TRBD1; v_call: TRBV28; j_call: TRBJ1-2; clone_size: -; cdr3_nt: TGTGCCAGCAGTGGGACAGGAGGGGACTATGGCTACACCTTC; cdr3_aa: CASSGTGGDYGYTF
d_call: -; v_call: TRBV7-2; j_call: TRBJ1-5; clone_size: -; cdr3_nt: TGTGCCAGCAGCTTGGGGGCCTTGAGCAATCAGCCCCAGCATTTT; cdr3_aa: CASSLGALSNQPQHF
d_call: -; v_call: TRBV25-1; j_call: TRBJ2-3; clone_size: -; cdr3_nt: TGTGCCAGCAGTGAATCCCCTAGCGAGACATCGGATACGCAGTATTTT; cdr3_aa: CASSESPSETSDTQYF
d_call: -; v_call: TRBV10-3; j_call: TRBJ2-7; clone_size: -; cdr3_nt: TGTGCCGCCATCGGCGAATGGGCCTACGAGCAGTACTTC; cdr3_aa: CAAIGEWAYEQYF
d_call: -; v_call: TRBV19; j_call: TRBJ2-2; clone_size: -; cdr3_nt: TGTGCCAGTAGTATTTCATGGTCCACCGGGGAGCTGTTTTTT; cdr3_aa: CASSISWSTGELFF
d_call: TRBD2; v_call: TRBV11-3; j_call: TRBJ2-1; clone_size: many; cdr3_nt: TGTGCCAGCAGCTTAGATGGGGGAGGGAGATGGGACGAGCAGTTCTTC; cdr3_aa: CASSLDGGGRWDEQFF
d_call: TRBD2; v_call: TRBV6-4; j_call: TRBJ2-5; clone_size: once; cdr3_nt: TGTGCCAGCAGTTCCCTAGCGGGGACTCAAGAGACCCAGTACTTC; cdr3_aa: CASSSLAGTQETQYF
d_call: -; v_call: TRBV5-6; j_call: TRBJ2-7; clone_size: -; cdr3_nt: TGTGCCAGCAGCTTGGTCGGGTACTACGAGCAGTACTTC; cdr3_aa: CASSLVGYYEQYF
d_call: -; v_call: TRBV21-1; j_call: TRBJ2-5; clone_size: -; cdr3_nt: TGTGCCAGCAGCGCGGACAGGGTTGATTCCGAAGAGACCCAGTACTTC; cdr3_aa: CASSADRVDSEETQYF
d_call: TRBD1; v_call: TRBV25-1; j_call: TRBJ1-2; clone_size: few; cdr3_nt: TGTGCCAGCAGTGAATTATCGGGGACAGGGGGCTATGGCTACACCTTC; cdr3_aa: CASSELSGTGGYGYTF
d_call: -; v_call: TRBV12-5; j_call: TRBJ2-2; clone_size: once; cdr3_nt: TGTGCTAGTGGTTTGTACGGGGGTAGGGGTGACACCGGGGAGCTGTTTTTT; cdr3_aa: CASGLYGGRGDTGELFF
d_call: TRBD2; v_call: TRBV5-4; j_call: TRBJ2-7; clone_size: few; cdr3_nt: TGTGCCAGCAGCCACGAAAGCGGGAGAGGGGGTGACGAGCAGTACTTC; cdr3_aa: CASSHESGRGGDEQYF
d_call: TRBD2; v_call: TRBV10-3; j_call: TRBJ2-3; clone_size: -; cdr3_nt: TGTGCCATCAGTGACCCCAGACTAGCGGGGTTCACAGATACGCAGTATTTT; cdr3_aa: CAISDPRLAGFTDTQYF
d_call: -; v_call: TRBV27; j_call: TRBJ2-2; clone_size: -; cdr3_nt: TGTGCCAGCAGTTTATACGGAGCGAACACCGGGGAGCTGTTTTTT; cdr3_aa: CASSLYGANTGELFF
d_call: -; v_call: TRBV7-9; j_call: TRBJ2-1; clone_size: -; cdr3_nt: TGTGCCAGCAGCCACCTAGAGCGGAGCCCCTACAATGAGCAGTTCTTC; cdr3_aa: CASSHLERSPYNEQFF
d_call: TRBD2; v_call: TRBV30; j_call: TRBJ2-7; clone_size: -; cdr3_nt: TGTGCCTGGAGTGTACGGGCATTTGGACTAGCGGGAGTGTCCTACGAGCAGTACTTC; cdr3_aa: CAWSVRAFGLAGVSYEQYF
d_call: -; v_call: TRBV5-4; j_call: TRBJ2-5; clone_size: many; cdr3_nt: TGTGCCAGCAGCCTACAGGGCCAAGAGACCCAGTACTTC; cdr3_aa: CASSLQGQETQYF
d_call: -; v_call: TRBV7-9; j_call: TRBJ1-1; clone_size: -; cdr3_nt: TGTGCCAGCAGCTCCAGGCAGGGCCATATGAACACTGAAGCTTTCTTT; cdr3_aa: CASSSRQGHMNTEAFF
d_call: -; v_call: TRBV7-9; j_call: TRBJ2-5; clone_size: -; cdr3_nt: TGTGCCAGCAGCTTAGTTTTGGGTTCAGAGACCCAGTACTTC; cdr3_aa: CASSLVLGSETQYF